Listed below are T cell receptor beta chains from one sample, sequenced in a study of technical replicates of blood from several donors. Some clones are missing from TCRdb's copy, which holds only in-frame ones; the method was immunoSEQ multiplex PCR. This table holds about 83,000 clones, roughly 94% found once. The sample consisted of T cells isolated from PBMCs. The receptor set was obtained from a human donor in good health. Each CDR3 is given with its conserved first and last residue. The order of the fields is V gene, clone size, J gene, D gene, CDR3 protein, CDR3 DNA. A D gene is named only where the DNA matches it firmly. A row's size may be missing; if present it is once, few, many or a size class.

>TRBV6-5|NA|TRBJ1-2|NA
CASSLTTGTNYGYTF
TGTGCCAGCAGTTTGACGACAGGAACTAACTATGGCTACACCTTC
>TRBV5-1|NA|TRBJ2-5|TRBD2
CASSLEGRGGVETQYF
TGCGCCAGCAGCTTGGAGGGGCGGGGGGGCGTAGAGACCCAGTACTTC
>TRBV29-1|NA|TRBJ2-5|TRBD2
CSVPSSSGRYQETQYF
TGCAGCGTCCCCTCTTCTAGCGGGAGGTACCAAGAGACCCAGTACTTC
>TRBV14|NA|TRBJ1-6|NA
CASSQALYNSPLHF
TGTGCCAGCAGCCAAGCCTTATATAATTCACCCCTCCACTTT
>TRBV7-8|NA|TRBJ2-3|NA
CASSIEGRFGASQYF
TGTGCCAGCAGCATAGAGGGCCGGTTTGGGGCCTCGCAGTATTTT
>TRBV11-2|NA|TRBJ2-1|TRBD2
CASSPGLAGVSEQFF
TGTGCCAGCAGCCCCGGACTAGCGGGAGTTAGTGAGCAGTTCTTC
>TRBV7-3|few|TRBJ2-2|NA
CASSPVLAAGELFF
TGTGCCAGCAGCCCCGTACTAGCCGCCGGGGAGCTGTTTTTT
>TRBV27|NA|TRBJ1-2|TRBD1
CASSLYGTGTFLSTF
TGTGCCAGCAGTTTATACGGGACAGGGACTTTTCTTTCCACCTTC
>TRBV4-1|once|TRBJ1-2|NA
CASSLILRSDGYTF
TGCGCCAGCAGCCTGATTCTACGGTCGGATGGCTACACCTTC
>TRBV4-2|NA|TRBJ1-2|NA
CASREAEAGRGYTF
TGTGCCAGCAGGGAAGCAGAGGCGGGGAGGGGCTACACCTTC
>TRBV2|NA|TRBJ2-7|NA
CASLDPGPSHSYEQYF
TGTGCCAGCTTAGATCCAGGGCCATCCCATTCCTACGAGCAGTACTTC
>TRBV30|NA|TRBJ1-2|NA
CAFRSTNYGYTF
TGTGCCTTCAGATCAACTAACTATGGCTACACCTTC
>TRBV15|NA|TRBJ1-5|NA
CATSREGASNWPQHF
TGTGCCACCAGCAGAGAGGGGGCATCGAATTGGCCCCAGCATTTT
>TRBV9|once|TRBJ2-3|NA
CASSVEAGALTDTQYF
TGTGCCAGCAGCGTAGAGGCGGGGGCCCTCACAGATACGCAGTATTTT
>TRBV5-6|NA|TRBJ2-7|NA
CASSTPGIYEQYF
TGTGCCAGCAGCACCCCAGGGATATACGAGCAGTACTTC